These T cell receptor beta chains were read from a single sample in a study of neoadjuvant anti-PD-1 for oral cavity cancer. The repertoire was sequenced with immunoSEQ multiplex PCR; TCRdb's copy has only in-frame clones and lacks some. Of about 72,000 clones in the sample, around four fifths are singletons; the top ten hold 3% to 3.5%. This specimen consisted of PBMCs, obtained before nivolumab (anti-PD-1) treatment. The receptors were sampled from a person aged 40-85 years with oral cavity squamous cell carcinoma. Each CDR3 is given with its conserved first and last residue. The D gene is left open where the match is weak. Some rows have no size entry. The others give once, few or many, or a class for an expanded clone.

v_call,clone_size,j_call,d_call,cdr3_nt,cdr3_aa
TRBV30,NA,TRBJ1-2,NA,TGTGCCTGGAGTGTAAGCAGGCAGGGCCATGGCTACACCTTC,CAWSVSRQGHGYTF
TRBV2,NA,TRBJ2-2,NA,TGTGCCAGCAGTGAAACAGGGAGAAACACCGGGGAGCTGTTTTTT,CASSETGRNTGELFF
TRBV6-6,NA,TRBJ2-5,NA,TGTGCCAGCAGTTACCAGGGGACTACAGGGCAAGAGACCCAGTACTTC,CASSYQGTTGQETQYF
TRBV7-2,NA,TRBJ2-1,NA,TGTGCCAGCAGAAGGGGACTGGGGTACACTGAGCAGTTCTTC,CASRRGLGYTEQFF
TRBV9,once,TRBJ2-6,NA,TGTGCCAGCAGCGCCAGACAGTACTCTGGGGCCAACGTCCTGACTTTC,CASSARQYSGANVLTF
TRBV30,NA,TRBJ1-1,NA,TGTGCCTGGAGTAGGGTAGGGGGGACTGAAGCTTTCTTT,CAWSRVGGTEAFF
TRBV5-8,NA,TRBJ2-7,TRBD1,TGTGCCAGCAGCCCAGCCTACAGGGGGCGGCCCTACGAGCAGTACTTC,CASSPAYRGRPYEQYF
TRBV5-1,NA,TRBJ1-4,NA,TGCGCCAGCAGTTCCAACGCGGGAGAACTGTTTTTT,CASSSNAGELFF
TRBV5-4,NA,TRBJ2-7,NA,TGTGCCAGCAGCTTGGGCCAGGGCTCCTACGAGCAGTACTTC,CASSLGQGSYEQYF
TRBV7-9,NA,TRBJ2-7,NA,TGTGCCAGCAGCTATCCGGGAAGGGGAACCTACGAGCAGTACTTC,CASSYPGRGTYEQYF
TRBV5-4,NA,TRBJ2-6,NA,TGTGCCAGCAGACCCGGAGGTCGGGTGGGGATTAGCTCTGGGGCCAACGTCCTGACTTTC,CASRPGGRVGISSGANVLTF
TRBV6-5,NA,TRBJ2-7,TRBD1,TGTGCCAGCAGTTACTCGACAGGGAAGCAGTACTTC,CASSYSTGKQYF
TRBV9,once,TRBJ2-3,NA,TGTGCCAGCAGCGTAGTGTCCGGCACAGATACGCAGTATTTT,CASSVVSGTDTQYF
TRBV4-1,once,TRBJ2-2,TRBD1,TGCGCCAGCAGCCAACGGACAGGGGTGAACACCGGGGAGCTGTTTTTT,CASSQRTGVNTGELFF
TRBV14,NA,TRBJ2-1,NA,TGTGCCAGCAGCCAAGGGAGGGGGTTCTACAATGAGCAGTTCTTC,CASSQGRGFYNEQFF
TRBV10-1,NA,TRBJ1-4,TRBD1,TGCGCCAGCATTGAGACAGGGATTGCAACTAATGAAAAACTGTTTTTT,CASIETGIATNEKLFF
TRBV11-3,NA,TRBJ2-5,NA,TGTGCCAGCAGCTTAGGTTACAGCATCCAAGAGACCCAGTACTTC,CASSLGYSIQETQYF
TRBV6-4,NA,TRBJ2-2,NA,TGTGCCAGCAGTGCAACGGGAGCGGTCCCCGGGGAGCTGTTTTTT,CASSATGAVPGELFF
TRBV6-6,once,TRBJ1-3,TRBD1,TGTGCCAGCAGTTTCGGACAGGCCTCTGGAAACACCATATATTTT,CASSFGQASGNTIYF
TRBV9,NA,TRBJ2-3,NA,TGTGCCAGCAGCGGACGGGGCTCGACACACACAGATACGCAGTATTTT,CASSGRGSTHTDTQYF
TRBV13,NA,TRBJ2-2,NA,TGTGCCAGCAGCTTCGGACAAGGAAAAAAAAACACCGGGGAGCTGTTTTTT,CASSFGQGKKNTGELFF
TRBV9,NA,TRBJ1-1,NA,TGTGCCAGCAGCCTCACCCAGCACACTGAAGCTTTCTTT,CASSLTQHTEAFF
TRBV30,NA,TRBJ2-1,TRBD2,TGTGCCTGGAGTGCTTCGGGAGGAACCAATGAGCAGTTCTTC,CAWSASGGTNEQFF
TRBV6-6,once,TRBJ2-7,TRBD1,TGTGCCAGCAGAACCGGGACAGGGTCCTCCTACGAGCAGTACTTC,CASRTGTGSSYEQYF
TRBV14,NA,TRBJ1-1,NA,TGTGCCAGCAGCCAAGACACCGGGGGCTTTGGCACTGAAGCTTTCTTT,CASSQDTGGFGTEAFF
TRBV5-4,once,TRBJ2-1,NA,TGTGCCAGCGGTGGACGAGAGTACAATGAGCAGTTCTTC,CASGGREYNEQFF
TRBV4-2,NA,TRBJ1-5,TRBD1,TGTGCCAGCAGCCAACAGGGACAGGGGTTTCAGCCCCAGCATTTT,CASSQQGQGFQPQHF
TRBV5-1,NA,TRBJ1-1,NA,TGCGCCAGCAGCCCCGTAGTGGGGGGGCGAACTGAAGCTTTCTTT,CASSPVVGGRTEAFF
TRBV30,NA,TRBJ1-5,NA,TGTGCCTGGAGTACTCACTCCGGGACGCCCCAGCATTTT,CAWSTHSGTPQHF
TRBV4-1,NA,TRBJ1-1,NA,TGCGCCAGCAGCTCGTGGGAGTCGGCTGAAGCTTTCTTT,CASSSWESAEAFF
TRBV29-1,NA,TRBJ1-2,TRBD1,TGCAGCGCCGTTCCCGGGACAGACTATGGCTACACCTTC,CSAVPGTDYGYTF
TRBV6-1,NA,TRBJ2-1,NA,TGTGCCAGCAGTGAAGCCGGACCCGACGGTGAGCAGTTCTTC,CASSEAGPDGEQFF
TRBV11-2,NA,TRBJ1-2,TRBD1,TGTGCCAGCAGCCGGGGACAGGGAGTACATTATGGCTACACCTTC,CASSRGQGVHYGYTF
TRBV4-2,NA,TRBJ2-3,TRBD2,TGTGCCAGCAGCCAAAGGGGGACTAGCGGGAGGGCTTTGGAGCCGAGAGTGGATACGCAGTATTTT,CASSQRGTSGRALEPRVDTQYF
TRBV11-2,NA,TRBJ2-7,NA,TGTGCCAGCAGCTTAATCAGGGTAACCTACGAGCAGTACTTC,CASSLIRVTYEQYF
TRBV30,NA,TRBJ2-4,NA,TGTGCCTGGAGTGTGGAGCTGGGGGACATTCAGTACTTC,CAWSVELGDIQYF
TRBV4-1,NA,TRBJ2-1,TRBD1,TGCGCCAGCAGCCAAGGATTGGGGACAGACTACAATGAGCAGTTCTTC,CASSQGLGTDYNEQFF
TRBV6-1,once,TRBJ1-5,TRBD1,TGTGCCAGCAGCGCAGGGGGCAATAGGAATCAGCCCCAGCATTTT,CASSAGGNRNQPQHF
TRBV11-2,NA,TRBJ1-1,NA,TGTGCCAGCAGCTTTCCTCACACTGAAGCTTTCTTT,CASSFPHTEAFF
TRBV7-6,NA,TRBJ2-7,NA,TGTGCCAGCAGCTTAGGGCTAGCAAGCTCCTACGAGCAGTACTTC,CASSLGLASSYEQYF
TRBV7-6,few,TRBJ2-5,TRBD2,TGTGCCAGCCATGTACTAGCGGGAGTAAGGGAGACCCAGTACTTC,CASHVLAGVRETQYF
TRBV5-1,few,TRBJ2-1,TRBD2,TGCGCCAGCAGCTTGGCCGGGACTAGCGAGAGCTCCTACAATGAGCAGTTCTTC,CASSLAGTSESSYNEQFF
TRBV5-6,NA,TRBJ2-2,TRBD1,TGTGCCAGCAGCGAGACAGGGTGGTGGGGCACCGGGGAGCTGTTTTTT,CASSETGWWGTGELFF
TRBV28,NA,TRBJ1-1,TRBD1,TGTGCCAGCAGTTCTCCCGGGACAGCCATGAGCACTGAAGCTTTCTTT,CASSSPGTAMSTEAFF
TRBV6-5,NA,TRBJ1-5,TRBD1,TGTGCCAGCAGCCCCGGGACAGGGGTTACTCAGCCCCAGCATTTT,CASSPGTGVTQPQHF
TRBV2,few,TRBJ2-1,NA,TGTGCCAGCAGTGAAGGGGGATCAGGGAATGAGCAGTTCTTC,CASSEGGSGNEQFF
TRBV9,once,TRBJ1-6,NA,TGTGCCAGCAGCGCGGGGTCGAGGACCACCGGCTCACCCCTCCACTTT,CASSAGSRTTGSPLHF
TRBV11-2,once,TRBJ2-3,NA,TGTGCCAGCAGCTTACGTTACGTCGTAGATACGCAGTATTTT,CASSLRYVVDTQYF
TRBV5-4,NA,TRBJ2-2,TRBD2,TGTGCCAGCAGCCCCCTGAGCGGGGGTACCCACACCGGGGAGCTGTTTTTT,CASSPLSGGTHTGELFF